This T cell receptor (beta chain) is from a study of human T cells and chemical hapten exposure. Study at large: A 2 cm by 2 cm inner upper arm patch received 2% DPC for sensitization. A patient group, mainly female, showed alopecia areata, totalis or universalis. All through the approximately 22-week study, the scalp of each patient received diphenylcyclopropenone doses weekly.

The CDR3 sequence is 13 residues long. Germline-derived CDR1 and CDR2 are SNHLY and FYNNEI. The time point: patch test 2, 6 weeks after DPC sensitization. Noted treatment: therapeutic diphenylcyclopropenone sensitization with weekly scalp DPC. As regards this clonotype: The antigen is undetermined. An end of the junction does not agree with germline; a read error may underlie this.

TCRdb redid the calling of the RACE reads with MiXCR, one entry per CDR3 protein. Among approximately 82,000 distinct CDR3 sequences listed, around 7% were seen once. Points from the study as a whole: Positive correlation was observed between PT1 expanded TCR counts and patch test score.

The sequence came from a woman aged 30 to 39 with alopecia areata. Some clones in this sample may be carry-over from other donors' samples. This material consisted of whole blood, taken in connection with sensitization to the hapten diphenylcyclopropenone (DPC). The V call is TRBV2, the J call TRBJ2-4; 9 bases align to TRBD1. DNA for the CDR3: TGTGCCAGCAGTGAACTGGAGACAGGGGGAGGCGGGTTC. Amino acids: CASSELETGGGGF. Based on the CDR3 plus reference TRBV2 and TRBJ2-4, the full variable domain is EPEVTQTPSHQVTQMGQEVILRCVPISNHLYFYWYRQILGQKVEFLVSFYNNEISEKSEIFDDQFSVERPDGSNFTLKIRSTKLEDSAMYFCASSELETGGGGFGAGTRLSVL.